The present entry profiles one TCR beta chain with its context. Generated by immunoSEQ multiplex PCR, the TCRdb table keeps only in-frame clones and is missing some. The data contain tens of thousands of clones, 85% to 90% of them singletons. With 0 bases removed from V and 1 base from J, the gap between germline ends came to 5 bases. Germline V gene data show CDR1 as SGDLS and CDR2 as YYNGEE. The CDR3 extends over 13 amino acids. This entry belongs to a study of T cell changes during pregnancy in multiple sclerosis. The chain couples TRBV9 to TRBJ2-7; D call uncertain. This TCR derives from a female donor in good health, enrolled as a control in a pregnancy study. The sequences come from peripheral blood, collected in the first trimester of pregnancy. CDR3 residues: CASSVGESYEQYF. The DNA for the CDR3 is TGTGCCAGCAGCGTAGGAGAATCCTACGAGCAGTACTTC.